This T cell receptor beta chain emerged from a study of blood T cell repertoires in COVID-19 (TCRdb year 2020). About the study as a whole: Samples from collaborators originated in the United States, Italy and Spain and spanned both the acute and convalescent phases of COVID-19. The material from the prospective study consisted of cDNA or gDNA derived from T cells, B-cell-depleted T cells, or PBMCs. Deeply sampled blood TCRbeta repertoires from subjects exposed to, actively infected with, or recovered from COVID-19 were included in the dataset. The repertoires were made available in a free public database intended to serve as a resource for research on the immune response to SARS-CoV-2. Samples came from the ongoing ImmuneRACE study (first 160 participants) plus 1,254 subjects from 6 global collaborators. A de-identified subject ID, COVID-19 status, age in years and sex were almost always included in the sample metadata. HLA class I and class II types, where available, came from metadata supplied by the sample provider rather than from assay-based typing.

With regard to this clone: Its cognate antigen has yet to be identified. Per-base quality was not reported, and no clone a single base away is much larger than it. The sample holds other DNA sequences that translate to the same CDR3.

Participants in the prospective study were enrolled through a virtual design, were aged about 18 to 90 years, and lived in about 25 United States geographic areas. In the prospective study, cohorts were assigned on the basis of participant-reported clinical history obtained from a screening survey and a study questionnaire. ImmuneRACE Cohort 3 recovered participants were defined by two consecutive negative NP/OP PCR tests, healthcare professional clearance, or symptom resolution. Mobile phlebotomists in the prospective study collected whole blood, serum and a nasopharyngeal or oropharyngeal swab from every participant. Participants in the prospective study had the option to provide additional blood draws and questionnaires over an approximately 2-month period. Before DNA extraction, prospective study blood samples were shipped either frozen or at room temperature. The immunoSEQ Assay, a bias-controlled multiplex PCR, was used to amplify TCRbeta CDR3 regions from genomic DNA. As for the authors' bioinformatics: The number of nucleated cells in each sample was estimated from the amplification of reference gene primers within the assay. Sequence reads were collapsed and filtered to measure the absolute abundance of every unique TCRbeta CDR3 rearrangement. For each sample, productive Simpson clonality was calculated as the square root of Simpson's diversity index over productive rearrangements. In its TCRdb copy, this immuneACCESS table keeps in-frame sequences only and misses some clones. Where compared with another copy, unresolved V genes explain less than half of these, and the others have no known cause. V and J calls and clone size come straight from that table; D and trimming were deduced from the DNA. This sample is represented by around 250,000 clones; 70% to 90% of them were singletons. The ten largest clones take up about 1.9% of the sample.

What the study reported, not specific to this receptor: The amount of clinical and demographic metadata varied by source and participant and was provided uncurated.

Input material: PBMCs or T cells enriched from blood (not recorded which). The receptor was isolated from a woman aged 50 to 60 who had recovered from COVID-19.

The nucleotides are TGTGCCAGCTCACCGGGGACAGGGGGCTACGAGCAGTACTTC. Its translation is CASSPGTGGYEQYF. The chain is assembled from TRBV18 and TRBJ2-7; TRBD1 fits 11 bases in the junction. The CDR3 sequence holds 14 residues, the cysteine and phenylalanine included. Only the CDR3 portion is preserved as DNA: 42 bases, with reading frame beginning at the first base. Via the germline V gene, CDR1 is KGHSH and CDR2 LQKENI. Trimmed from V: 3 bases; trimmed from J: 3 bases; junction bases lacking a gene match: 1. Extended through the reference TRBV18 and TRBJ2-7 proteins, this CDR3 yields the full variable domain: NAGVMQNPRHLVRRRGQEARLRCSPMKGHSHVYWYRQLPEEGLKFMVYLQKENIIDESGMPKERFSAEFPKEGPSILRIQQVVRGDSAAYFCASSPGTGGYEQYFGPGTRLTVT.